The 10 T cell receptor beta chains in this list originate from one sample, sequenced in a study of blood T cell repertoires in COVID-19. Generated by immunoSEQ multiplex PCR, the TCRdb table keeps only in-frame clones and is missing some. The sample consists of about 300,000 clones, around 90% of them appearing once. The source material was PBMCs or T cells enriched from blood (not recorded which). The receptors come from a woman aged 40 to 55 who had recovered from COVID-19.

The chain combines TRBV7-2 with TRBJ2-3; D remains ambiguous. V dropped 4 bases and J dropped 5 bases, with 13 bases sitting between them. The CDR3 runs to 14 residues. Germline V CDR1 and CDR2: SGHTA, FQGNSA. DNA of the CDR3: TGTGCCAGCAGCTCATTAGCTTCTGGAGATACGCAGTATTTT. It encodes CASSSLASGDTQYF.

The chain combines TRBV5-5 with TRBJ1-1; D is unresolved. The germline V gene encodes CDR1 SGHKS and CDR2 YYEKEE (reference sequence). This CDR3 has 13 amino acids. V was shortened by 2 bases and J by 1 base, with 6 bases between the two germline ends. CDR3 protein: CASSFVRNTEAFF. CDR3 coding DNA: TGTGCCAGCAGCTTTGTGAGGAACACTGAAGCTTTCTTT.

The V call is TRBV30, the J call TRBJ1-1; 8 bases align to TRBD1. In germline, CDR1 is GTSNPN, CDR2 SVGIG (reference sequence). The CDR3 is 15 amino acids. V lost 5 bases to trimming and J lost 0 bases; unmatched junction nucleotides: 8. This CDR3 reads CAWANRGSMNTEAFF. In nucleotides, the CDR3 is TGTGCCTGGGCAAACAGGGGGTCAATGAACACTGAAGCTTTCTTT.

The gene calls are TRBV24-1 and TRBJ2-1; 13 bases map to TRBD2. Germline V gene data show CDR1 as KGHDR and CDR2 as SFDVKD. Trimming at V came to 3 bases and at J to 6 bases, leaving 1 base not matched to a gene. The CDR3 has 15 residues. CDR3 residues: CATSDTSGGGNEQFF. In DNA, the CDR3 is TGTGCCACCAGTGATACTAGCGGGGGGGGCAATGAGCAGTTCTTC.

V gene TRBV3-1 (or the pseudogene TRBV3-2) combines with J gene TRBJ2-3; TRBD2 matches 12 bases. Germline V gene lookup returns CDR1 LGHDT and CDR2 YNNKEL (reference sequence). CDR3 length equals 18 residues. V trimming: 6 bases; J trimming: 0 bases; junction bases outside the gene matches: 10. CDR3 loop: CASRPGLAGPPSTDTQYF. For the CDR3, the DNA is TGTGCCAGCAGACCTGGACTAGCGGGGCCGCCTAGCACAGATACGCAGTATTTT.

V is TRBV4-3 and J is TRBJ2-2; D remains ambiguous. Per germline, CDR1 LGHNA and CDR2 YSLEER. V dropped 1 base and J dropped 5 bases, with 14 bases sitting between them. This CDR3 is built from 16 residues. For the CDR3, the DNA is TGCGCCAGCAGCCAAGCCCAGGCGCTCGCAACCGGGGAGCTGTTTTTT. It codes for CASSQAQALATGELFF.

The CDR3: CASSEVHPGLHF. The DNA of the CDR3 is TGTGCCAGCAGTGAGGTACATCCAGGGCTCCACTTT. The chain carries TRBV2 and TRBJ1-6; tentative D call: TRBD1 (5 bases). The CDR3 is 12 residues long. Germline values: CDR1 SNHLY, CDR2 FYNNEI. Trimming removed 3 bases at V and 16 bases at J, with 13 bases between.

This clone was detected a few times. This chain joins TRBV2 and TRBJ2-4; 8 nucleotides align to TRBD1. After removal of 4 bases from V and 4 bases from J, the junction contained 6 bases not matched to a gene. The CDR3 spans 15 residues. Germline-derived CDR1 and CDR2 are SNHLY and FYNNEI. As DNA, the CDR3 is TGTGCCAGCAGTGCGGCAGGGGGCTTGAAAAACATTCAGTACTTC. Protein: CASSAAGGLKNIQYF. Combining the CDR3 with reference TRBV2 and TRBJ2-4 gives the whole variable domain EPEVTQTPSHQVTQMGQEVILRCVPISNHLYFYWYRQILGQKVEFLVSFYNNEISEKSEIFDDQFSVERPDGSNFTLKIRSTKLEDSAMYFCASSAAGGLKNIQYFGAGTRLSVL.

This sequence joins TRBV18 and TRBJ1-5; tentative D call: TRBD1 (5 bases). Trimming pared 4 bases from V and 1 base from J, leaving 8 bases between. Germline-derived CDR1 and CDR2 are KGHSH and LQKENI. CDR3 length equals 14 residues. The CDR3 sequence is CASSQGMSNQPQHF. The CDR3 bases are TGTGCCAGCTCACAGGGGATGAGCAATCAGCCCCAGCATTTT.

The chain joins TRBV9 to TRBJ1-2, with TRBD1 matching 9 bases. Germline-derived CDR1 and CDR2 are SGDLS and YYNGEE. J was trimmed by 4 bases and V by 3 bases; bases with no gene match: 13. This CDR3 has 17 residues. In DNA, the CDR3 is TGTGCCAGCAGCGCCCCGGGGCCGGACAGGGGACCCTATGGCTACACCTTC. This encodes CASSAPGPDRGPYGYTF.